Presented here are 21 T cell receptor beta chains from one specimen sequenced in a study of T cells after yellow fever vaccination. TCRdb analysed the 5' RACE reads with MiXCR anew, one entry per CDR3 protein. The sample lists about 550,000 distinct CDR3 sequences, under 25% occurring once. Source: PBMCs, taken 15 days after the yellow fever booster vaccination. These receptors were obtained from a man younger than 45 who received the YFV17D yellow fever vaccine.

Turning to this clonotype: Its ends do not fully match the called genes, so a read error is possible. This chain connects TRBV18 to TRBJ2-7, with TRBD1 matching 9 bases. The CDR3 sequence is 15 residues long. CDR1 and CDR2 (germline): KGHSH, LQKENI. CDR3 in DNA: TGTGCCAGCTCCCCACTTACAGGGGGCGCTTACGAGCAGTACTTC. Its protein product is CASSPLTGGAYEQYF.

This clonotype appeared a few times. The chain links TRBV18 to TRBJ2-2; tentative D call: TRBD1 (5 bases). V lost 2 bases and J lost 1, with 11 bases in between. From germline, CDR1 is KGHSH and CDR2 LQKENI. This CDR3 contains 16 residues. This CDR3 reads CASSPNGGQNTGELFF. The CDR3, as DNA: TGTGCCAGCTCACCAAACGGCGGACAGAACACCGGGGAGCTGTTTTTT. The full variable domain, with the rest looked up from reference TRBV18 and TRBJ2-2, is NAGVMQNPRHLVRRRGQEARLRCSPMKGHSHVYWYRQLPEEGLKFMVYLQKENIIDESGMPKERFSAEFPKEGPSILRIQQVVRGDSAAYFCASSPNGGQNTGELFFGEGSRLTVL.

The chain is built from TRBV7-2 and TRBJ1-1; weak D call: TRBD1 (5 bases). V was shortened by 7 bases and J by 0 bases, with 9 bases between the two germline ends. CDR3 length: 13 amino acids. The germline gives CDR1 SGHTA, CDR2 FQGNSA. CDR3 bases: TGTGCCAGCACACGGGGCCTGAACACTGAAGCTTTCTTT. Translated, it gives CASTRGLNTEAFF.

This clonotype has only a few counts. V and J are TRBV10-3 and TRBJ2-1; TRBD2 is a possible D gene (7 bases). Per the germline V gene, CDR1 is ENHRY and CDR2 is SYGVKD. With 10 bases removed from V and 7 bases from J, the gap between germline ends came to 23 bases. This CDR3 comprises 15 residues. CDR3 loop: CATNPVGGLGNEQFF. The CDR3 nucleotides are TGTGCCACCAACCCGGTCGGGGGGCTCGGGAATGAGCAGTTCTTC.

This clonotype was seen only a few times. V gene TRBV9 combines with J gene TRBJ1-4; TRBD1 aligns across 8 bases. The V segment lost 0 bases and the J segment 8 bases; nucleotides outside the gene matches: 3. Germline loops: CDR1 SGDLS, CDR2 YYNGEE. This CDR3 is 14 amino acids long. DNA of the CDR3: TGTGCCAGCAGCGTAGAGGGACAGGCAGAAAAACTGTTTTTT. Residues: CASSVEGQAEKLFF.

This clonotype was detected only once. V is TRBV24-1 and J is TRBJ2-1, with D perhaps assigned TRBD1 or TRBD2 (6 bases each). V was trimmed by 0 bases and J by 8 bases, leaving 13 bases between them. This CDR3 is 15 amino acids long. Germline V gene data show CDR1 as KGHDR and CDR2 as SFDVKD. This CDR3 is CATSDLRGDFDEQFF. Here the CDR3 DNA reads TGTGCCACCAGTGATTTGAGGGGGGATTTCGATGAGCAGTTCTTC.

This rearrangement joins TRBV27 to TRBJ2-1; D is possibly TRBD2 (6 bases). Trimming took off 7 bases at V and 7 bases at J, with 14 bases between the two ends. The CDR3 consists of 13 residues. The V gene's germline CDR1 is MNHEY and CDR2 SMNVEV (reference sequence). CDR3 in amino acids: CASKLAPSNEQFF. For the CDR3, the DNA is TGTGCCAGCAAACTAGCTCCGTCTAATGAGCAGTTCTTC.

This clonotype has more than one count but fewer than ten. The chain employs TRBV4-3 and TRBJ2-2; D is uncertain. Looked up from germline, CDR1 is LGHNA and CDR2 is YSLEER. The CDR3 totals 14 residues. V lost 0 bases and J 4 bases, leaving 6 bases between the germline ends. The CDR3 DNA follows: TGCGCCAGCAGCCAAGATCGGGCCACCGGGGAGCTGTTTTTT. Translation gives CASSQDRATGELFF.

The sample holds a few counts of this clonotype. The chain has TRBV29-1 and TRBJ2-2, with 9 bases matching TRBD2. V gave up 5 bases and J gave up 4 bases; unmatched junction bases: 5. The CDR3 has 14 amino acids. Germline loops: CDR1 SQVTM, CDR2 ANQGSEA. The chain's CDR3 is CSVRTSGSTGELFF. The CDR3, as DNA: TGCAGCGTTAGAACTAGCGGGTCCACCGGGGAGCTGTTTTTT.

This clonotype was counted between two and nine times. J is TRBJ2-4 and V is TRBV7-2, with D perhaps matching TRBD2 (5 bases). This CDR3 region has 14 residues. Trimming took 1 base from V and 6 from J, leaving 10 bases between them. Germline values: CDR1 SGHTA, CDR2 FQGNSA. The CDR3 nucleotides read TGTGCCAGCAGCTTAGTGGGAGCCGGAAACATTCAGTACTTC. Amino acids: CASSLVGAGNIQYF.

This chain joins TRBV20-1 and TRBJ2-7; 13 bases are a match to TRBD2. This CDR3 contains 16 residues. Germline V CDR1 and CDR2: DFQATT, SNEGSKA (reference sequence). Unmatched junction bases numbered 3, after V lost 0 bases and J lost 1 base. CDR3 protein: CSAREGTSGKSYEQYF. CDR3 DNA: TGCAGTGCTAGAGAAGGGACTAGCGGGAAGTCCTACGAGCAGTACTTC.

This clonotype has just a few counts. The V call is TRBV19, the J call TRBJ2-5; either TRBD1 or TRBD2 may fit D (7 bases each). The CDR3 has 15 amino acids. Germline V gene lookup returns CDR1 LNHDA and CDR2 SQIVND (reference sequence). The V gene lost 3 bases and the J gene lost 3 bases, with 14 bases spanning the gap. CDR3 protein: CASSISAGGEETQYF. In nucleotides, the CDR3 is TGTGCCAGTAGTATTTCGGCAGGGGGGGAAGAGACCCAGTACTTC. Looking up the rest from reference TRBV19 and TRBJ2-5 gives the full variable domain: DGGITQSPKYLFRKEGQNVTLSCEQNLNHDAMYWYRQDPGQGLRLIYYSQIVNDFQKGDIAEGYSVSREKKESFPLTVTSAQKNPTAFYLCASSISAGGEETQYFGPGTRLLVL.

This clonotype was detected a few times. V gene TRBV28 combines with J gene TRBJ2-4, with D possibly matching TRBD2 (5 bases). This CDR3 comprises 16 residues. Trimming shortened V by 3 bases and J by 3 bases, and 15 bases separated the two germline ends. In germline, CDR1 is MDHEN, CDR2 SYDVKM. The CDR3 DNA follows: TGTGCCAGCAGTTTGGGCACCGGGGTGATCAAAAACATTCAGTACTTC. This encodes CASSLGTGVIKNIQYF.

The chain has TRBV7-9 and TRBJ2-1; 9 nucleotides match TRBD2. Germline V gene lookup returns CDR1 SEHNR and CDR2 FQNEAQ (reference sequence). The CDR3 spans 15 residues. V lost 0 bases, J lost 8 bases, and 5 bases stayed unmatched. CDR3 sequence reads: CASSLASGSRDEQFF. In DNA form, the CDR3 reads TGTGCCAGCAGCTTAGCTAGCGGGAGCCGGGATGAGCAGTTCTTC.

The chain couples TRBV6-5 to TRBJ2-5; D gene unclear. V was shortened by 0 bases and J by 5 bases, with 10 bases between the two germline ends. The CDR3 consists of 14 residues. Germline V gene data show CDR1 as MNHEY and CDR2 as SVGAGI. The CDR3 nucleotides read TGTGCCAGCAGTTACTCGGTGATCGGGGAGACCCAGTACTTC. This translates into CASSYSVIGETQYF.

The chain combines TRBV29-1 with TRBJ2-3; 9 bases fit TRBD2. Trimming cost V 6 bases and J 6 bases; bases outside gene matches: 10. CDR1 and CDR2 from the germline V gene are SQVTM and ANQGSEA. This CDR3 is 14 amino acids long. This chain's CDR3 is CSVDVAGETDTQYF. In nucleotides, the CDR3 is TGCAGCGTGGATGTAGCGGGAGAGACCGATACGCAGTATTTT.

V and J are TRBV20-1 and TRBJ2-3; D is ambiguous. Germline CDR1 reads DFQATT; CDR2 reads SNEGSKA (reference sequence). V dropped 0 bases and J dropped 7 bases, with 17 bases sitting between them. This CDR3 is built from 15 residues. The CDR3 DNA sequence: TGCAGTGCTAGAGATTTCGGTAGCCCATACCATACGCAGTATTTT. It is translated as CSARDFGSPYHTQYF.

The V call is TRBV10-1, the J call TRBJ2-7; D unresolved. The CDR3 is made up of 14 amino acids. CDR1 is WNHNN, CDR2 SYGVQD, per germline (reference sequence). V was pared by 2 bases and J by 2 bases, with 10 bases between. CDR3 in DNA: TGCGCCAGCAGTGAGAAAATGGGTACCTACGAGCAGTACTTC. Translation gives CASSEKMGTYEQYF.

The gene calls are TRBV6-1 and TRBJ2-3, with 14 bases identical to TRBD2. The CDR3 length is 15 residues. Germline V CDR1 and CDR2: MNHNS, SASEGT. V lost 8 bases, J lost 2 bases, and 3 bases stayed unmatched. The CDR3 here is CASGTSGSPTDTQYF. CDR3 nucleotides: TGTGCCAGCGGGACTAGCGGGAGCCCCACAGATACGCAGTATTTT.

The J gene is TRBJ2-7, the V gene TRBV6-2 or TRBV6-3, with D perhaps matching TRBD2 (6 bases). V lost 4 bases and J lost 6, with 16 bases in between. Germline V gives CDR1 MNHEY, CDR2 SVGEGT. The CDR3 is made up of 14 amino acids. The CDR3: CASSSLARFFEQYF. The CDR3 DNA is TGTGCCAGCAGTTCACTAGCAAGATTCTTCGAGCAGTACTTC.

This clonotype was observed a handful of times. V usage is TRBV29-1 and J usage is TRBJ2-3, with 7 bases matching TRBD1. CDR1 SQVTM and CDR2 ANQGSEA come from the germline V gene. The CDR3 sequence is 15 residues long. V gave up 5 bases and J gave up 2 bases; unmatched junction bases: 10. This chain's CDR3 is CSVSLGTATTDTQYF. For the CDR3, the DNA is TGCAGCGTTTCTCTAGGGACAGCAACCACAGATACGCAGTATTTT.